This TCR beta chain was profiled in a study of blood T cells in healthy people across ages. Study-wide results and limits: The study found TCR beta diversity correlated strongly with naive T cell percentage. The fall in TCR beta diversity per million T cells was roughly linear with age.

A sample-barcoded 5' primer and a J-beta primer mix were used in a second PCR of roughly 7 to 12 cycles. Every cDNA molecule bore a tag from a template-switch adaptor containing 12 random nucleotides. TCRdb itself ran the 5' RACE reads through MiXCR, one entry per CDR3 protein. The sample has some 800,000 distinct CDR3 sequences, just under 25% seen once. For this clonotype: What it binds is unknown.

CDR3 length equals 16 residues. Germline V lookup: CDR1 SGHRS, CDR2 YFSETQ. J gave up 2 bases and V 3 bases, and 7 bases lay outside the gene matches. The sample also formed part of further work on T cells of mothers and their children. That paper states: Versus unrelated pairs, overlap was slightly higher in related mother-child pairs, without reaching significance.

The sample consisted of blood. The TCR sequence derives from a boy younger than 18 in good health. The J gene is TRBJ2-1, the V gene TRBV5-1; 8 positions match TRBD2. CDR3 nucleotides: TGCGCCAGCAGCTCCTACCCGGGGGGGGCCTACAATGAGCAGTTCTTC. Encoded protein: CASSSYPGGAYNEQFF.